This T cell receptor beta chain was found in a study of T-cell memory formation after mild COVID-19. Study outcomes and limitations: Day 15 to 85 contractors were CD4/CD8 balanced; later expanders leaned CD4+.

This clonotype appeared many times. Its antigen is not identified. Germline CDR1 is MGHDK and CDR2 is SYGVNS. The CDR3 covers 13 residues. Trimming took 4 bases from V and 2 from J, leaving 7 bases between them. TCR alpha and TCR beta cDNA libraries carrying sample barcodes and UMIs came from 5'RACE with constant-segment primers. A single record per CDR3 protein comes from TCRdb applying MiXCR to the 5' RACE reads. The table lists about 240,000 distinct CDR3 sequences, over 8.5% of them singletons. Source material: PBMCs or a T cell subset sorted from them (not recorded which). The V call is TRBV25-1, the J call TRBJ2-3; weak D call: TRBD1 (6 bases). The clonotype originates from a man aged 18-30 years who had mild COVID-19 (a few samples of this study predate the infection). Cell type and time point are not known. Written as DNA, the CDR3 is TGTGCCAGCAGTGGGACAGCCACAGATACGCAGTATTTT. Translated, it gives CASSGTATDTQYF.